The 12 T cell receptor beta chains below come from one sample, sequenced in a study of blood T cell repertoires in COVID-19. This table comes from immunoSEQ multiplex PCR, and its TCRdb copy is limited to in-frame clones, with some not included. This table has some 95,000 clones, approximately 80% appearing once. The sequenced sample was peripheral blood. The receptors derive from a man aged 65 to 79 with acute or convalescent COVID-19.

The chain is built from TRBV29-1 and TRBJ2-2, with 11 bases that match TRBD2. CDR1 is SQVTM, CDR2 ANQGSEA, per germline. The V and J ends lost 4 bases and 3 bases, in that order; junction bases with no gene match: 7. The CDR3 extends over 16 amino acids. CDR3 DNA: TGCAGCGTTGTTGGGACTAGCGGCCGGGACACCGGGGAGCTGTTTTTT. It translates to CSVVGTSGRDTGELFF.

This chain uses TRBV6-2 or TRBV6-3 with TRBJ1-2, with 9 bases aligning to TRBD1. Germline V CDR1 and CDR2: MNHEY, SVGEGT. The ends lost 4 bases at V and 2 bases at J; junction bases unmatched: 8. The CDR3 spans 16 residues. CDR3 amino acids: CASSSHAGTGNYGYTF. The CDR3 DNA reads TGTGCCAGCAGTTCACACGCCGGGACAGGGAACTATGGCTACACCTTC.

This clone came up once. The chain has TRBV19 and TRBJ1-1; TRBD1 agrees at 7 bases. The CDR3 is 16 amino acids. Germline CDR1 reads LNHDA; CDR2 reads SQIVND (reference sequence). The V gene end was trimmed by 5 bases and the J gene end by 0 bases; junction bases not matched to a gene: 9. Written as DNA, the CDR3 is TGTGCCAGTAGTCCGGGACAGCTCCTGTTGAACACTGAAGCTTTCTTT. Protein: CASSPGQLLLNTEAFF.

This clone was counted ten times or more. V usage is TRBV12-5 and J usage is TRBJ2-1, with D possibly being TRBD1 (6 bases). The CDR3 spans 16 residues. V was pared by 1 base and J by 2 bases, with 12 bases between. Germline assignment: CDR1 LGHNT and CDR2 FRNRAP. In DNA, the CDR3 is TGTGCTAGTGGTTTGGACCGTGGGGGCCCCTACAATGAGCAGTTCTTC. This gives the protein CASGLDRGGPYNEQFF.

This sequence joins TRBV5-6 and TRBJ1-3; no firm D call. The CDR3 is 15 amino acids. The V gene's germline CDR1 is SGHDT and CDR2 YYEEEE. V lost 4 bases to trimming and J lost 4 bases, with 15 bases between them. The CDR3 spells CASSRLKIAGNTIYF. CDR3 nucleotide sequence: TGTGCCAGCAGCCGCCTCAAAATAGCAGGAAACACCATATATTTT.

This clone turned up a few times. The chain is built from TRBV28 and TRBJ1-4; perhaps TRBD1 as D (5 bases). CDR1 is MDHEN and CDR2 is SYDVKM in the germline V gene. Trimming cost V 4 bases and J 3 bases, with 15 bases left between them. The CDR3 has 16 amino acids. CDR3 DNA: TGTGCCAGCAGTTCCCCGGGAGGGGAGTCTAATGAAAAACTGTTTTTT. As protein: CASSSPGGESNEKLFF.

The J gene is TRBJ2-3, the V gene TRBV5-1; D possibly corresponds to TRBD1 (6 bases). The CDR3 runs 16 residues. Germline assignment: CDR1 SGHRS and CDR2 YFSETQ. V lost 5 bases to trimming and J lost 2 bases, with 18 bases between them. The CDR3, as DNA: TGCGCCAGCAGTACTGGACAGACCATAAACACAGATACGCAGTATTTT. As protein: CASSTGQTINTDTQYF.

This chain joins TRBV14 and TRBJ2-1; no clear D. CDR3 length: 11 amino acids. Germline V gene sequence: CDR1 SGHDN, CDR2 FVKESK. Trimming removed 4 bases from V and 8 bases from J, with 6 bases in between. The CDR3 DNA reads TGTGCCAGCAGCCGAACGGATGAGCAGTTCTTC. It specifies CASSRTDEQFF.

This rearrangement joins TRBV6-5 to TRBJ2-7, with D hard to call. This CDR3 is 14 amino acids long. Germline lookup yields CDR1 MNHEY and CDR2 SVGAGI. Between the trimmed V and J ends, which lost 7 bases and 1 base, there was a span of 14 bases. For the CDR3, the DNA is TGTGCCAGCACCTTACGCGGTAGTTCCTACGAGCAGTACGTC. Protein sequence: CASTLRGSSYEQYV.

The J gene is TRBJ1-5, the V gene TRBV2, with D maybe TRBD1 (6 bases). The CDR3 runs to 13 residues. The germline gives CDR1 SNHLY, CDR2 FYNNEI. The V end lost 8 bases, the J end lost 6 bases, and 14 bases lay between the germline ends. CDR3: CASAGQTLQPQHF. The CDR3 DNA is TGTGCCAGCGCAGGACAGACTCTTCAGCCCCAGCATTTT.

This clone was seen more than once but under ten times. The chain's CDR3 is CATATEQYGYTF. CDR3 bases: TGTGCCACTGCGACAGAGCAATATGGCTACACCTTC. The chain has TRBV19 and TRBJ1-2, with a possible D match to TRBD1 (5 bases). CDR1 and CDR2 (germline): LNHDA, SQIVND (reference sequence). The CDR3 covers 12 residues. The V end was cut by 10 bases, the J end by 5 bases, with 14 bases between.

J is TRBJ1-1 and V is TRBV5-1; TRBD1 might be the D (5 bases). Trimming stripped 0 bases from V and 1 base from J, with 10 bases between. The germline V gene has CDR1 SGHRS and CDR2 YFSETQ. This CDR3 is built from 15 residues. This CDR3 is CASSLAHRTNTEAFF. CDR3 nucleotides: TGCGCCAGCAGCTTGGCCCACAGGACGAACACTGAAGCTTTCTTT.